A selection of T cell receptor beta chains follows, all from one sample in a study of beta chain features in type 1 diabetes. TCRdb's copy holds only in-frame clones and misses some; the assay was immunoSEQ multiplex PCR. In the table there are some 330,000 clones, 10% to 15% of which are singletons. Material for sequencing was naive CD4+ T cells from blood. These TCRs come from a woman aged 18-29 years with type 1 diabetes. Each CDR3 is given with its conserved first and last residue.

len	v_gene	CDR3aa
16	TRBV29-1	CSVHKPTGISSYEQYF
14	TRBV7-2	CASSLSSGLPEAFF
16	TRBV4-3	CASSRKGAGATYGYTF
14	TRBV7-3	CASSLRGGVTEAFF
14	TRBV30	CAWGRVGSNQPQHF
14	TRBV6-6	CATSGTSGTDTQYF
14	TRBV5-1	CASSLGRGTDTQYF
12	TRBV7-9	CASSLSPETQYF
14	TRBV29-1	CSVGQGADTGELFF
14	TRBV9	CASSVVQGDSPLHF